Presented here are 20 T cell receptor beta chains from one specimen sequenced in a study of cytomegalovirus exposure and HLA in healthy donors (dated by TCRdb to about 2017). Library creation used the immunoSEQ multiplex PCR assay. A mixture of 60 forward primers for TCR Vbeta segments and 13 reverse primers for TCR Jbeta segments was used in the multiplex PCR. In TCRdb, the immuneACCESS table is reduced to in-frame sequences with V and J assigned. These tables do not hold every clone; where another copy was compared, an unresolved V gene accounts for under half, and the others remain unexplained. This sample comprises 140,000 to 150,000 clones, roughly 70% of them detected only once. The ten largest make up more than 6.5% of the sample. Source material: PBMCs. These receptors all come from a young man in good health and CMV-seronegative.

Comments on this clone: One end of the junction does not line up with germline, which may come from a read error. This chain connects TRBV19 to TRBJ1-5, with D unresolved. Germline V gene sequence: CDR1 LNHDA, CDR2 SQIVND (reference sequence). This CDR3 contains 12 residues. The CDR3 nucleotides are TGTGCCAGTAGAATAGGGAGTCAGCCCCAGCATTTT. This codes for CASRIGSQPQHF.

A remark on this clone: The junction departs from the called germline gene at one end, perhaps through a read error. The same CDR3 can be traced to other DNA sequences in this sample. V usage is TRBV7-9 and J usage is TRBJ1-1; TRBD1 matches at 7 bases. CDR3 length equals 13 residues. Germline assignment: CDR1 SEHNR and CDR2 FQNEAQ (reference sequence). DNA of the CDR3: TGTGCCAGCAGCTTCGGCAGGGGGTTTGAAGCTTTTTTT. Translation: CASSFGRGFEAFF.

There are a few counts of this clone. The V gene is TRBV6-4, the J gene TRBJ2-3; 10 positions match TRBD2. The CDR3 has 15 amino acids. After removal of 6 bases from V and 5 bases from J, the junction contained 8 bases not matched to a gene. Germline values: CDR1 MRHNA, CDR2 SNTAGT. CDR3 DNA sequence: TGTGCCAGCAGCCCCCTAGCGGGAGAAAGAGATACGCAGTATTTT. This codes for CASSPLAGERDTQYF.

This chain links TRBV11-2 with TRBJ1-1; D is possibly TRBD1 (5 bases). From germline, CDR1 is SGHAT and CDR2 FQNNGV. CDR3 length equals 13 residues. Trimming removed 5 bases at V and 4 bases at J, with 11 bases between. CDR3 coding DNA: TGTGCCAGCAGCCTCTCCGGGGGCACTGAAGCTTTCTTT. Protein sequence: CASSLSGGTEAFF.

The chain carries TRBV11-2 and TRBJ1-2; a possible D gene is TRBD1 (5 bases). This CDR3 has 15 residues. CDR1 is SGHAT and CDR2 is FQNNGV in the germline V gene. V gave up 1 base and J gave up 3 bases, with 12 bases separating them. CDR3 sequence reads: CASSLVRGGDYGYTF. CDR3 coding DNA: TGTGCCAGCAGCTTAGTTCGCGGGGGAGACTATGGCTACACCTTC.

The rearrangement uses TRBV27 and TRBJ2-1, with D possibly being TRBD2 (6 bases). With 3 bases removed from V and 0 bases from J, the gap between germline ends came to 18 bases. Germline assignment: CDR1 MNHEY and CDR2 SMNVEV (reference sequence). The CDR3 contains 18 residues. The CDR3 region is CASSFPPSGLHSYNEQFF. The CDR3, as DNA: TGTGCCAGCAGTTTCCCCCCCTCGGGACTCCACTCCTACAATGAGCAGTTCTTC.

This chain uses TRBV30 with TRBJ1-3; the D gene is possibly TRBD1 (6 bases). V was shortened by 4 bases and J by 0 bases, with 19 bases between the two germline ends. The CDR3 has 17 amino acids. Germline V gene data show CDR1 as GTSNPN and CDR2 as SVGIG (reference sequence). CDR3 loop: CAWNGGSFVGSGNTIYF. In nucleotides, the CDR3 is TGTGCCTGGAATGGGGGCTCGTTCGTAGGCTCTGGAAACACCATATATTTT. Full variable domain (outside the CDR3, taken from reference TRBV30 and TRBJ1-3): SQTIHQWPATLVQPVGSPLSLECTVEGTSNPNLYWYRQAAGRGLQLLFYSVGIGQISSEVPQNLSASRPQDRQFILSSKKLLLSDSGFYLCAWNGGSFVGSGNTIYFGEGSWLTVV.

This clone has just one count. The chain carries TRBV5-6 and TRBJ2-5, with D perhaps matching TRBD2 (5 bases). The assigned J gene may be wrong: the sequence end matches TRBJ2-7 better. The CDR3 consists of 13 residues. Germline V CDR1 and CDR2: SGHDT, YYEEEE. The CDR3, as DNA: TGTGCCAGCAGCTTTAGCGTCGGGAACGAGCAGTACTTC. This codes for CASSFSVGNEQYF.

V and J are TRBV27 and TRBJ1-2; TRBD1 matches 8 bases. The J segment lost 1 base and the V segment lost 6 bases, leaving 4 bases of the junction unmatched. The length of the CDR3 is 14 residues. CDR1 is MNHEY, CDR2 SMNVEV, per germline (reference sequence). CDR3 loop: CASRRTGINYGYTF. DNA for the CDR3: TGTGCCAGCAGGAGGACAGGGATTAACTATGGCTACACCTTC.

The genes are TRBV7-6 and TRBJ2-1; TRBD2 matches 9 bases. The V gene end was trimmed by 2 bases and the J gene end by 8 bases; junction bases not matched to a gene: 10. The CDR3 is 16 amino acids. The germline CDR1 and CDR2 sequences are SGHVS and FNYEAQ. CDR3 sequence reads: CASSLRGSGSSDEQFF. DNA of the CDR3: TGTGCCAGCAGCTTAAGGGGTAGCGGGAGTTCAGATGAGCAGTTCTTC.

This chain connects TRBV2 to TRBJ1-1; D not certain. Germline V gene data show CDR1 as SNHLY and CDR2 as FYNNEI. Trimming took 7 bases from V and 3 from J, leaving 18 bases between them. This CDR3 region has 15 residues. The DNA for the CDR3 is TGTGCCAGCATTCTGAAAGAGAGCGCGGACACTGAAGCTTTCTTT. Translation: CASILKESADTEAFF.

The V gene is TRBV19, the J gene TRBJ2-7; 7 positions agree with TRBD2. The germline CDR1 and CDR2 sequences are LNHDA and SQIVND (reference sequence). The trim removed 4 bases at V and 0 bases at J, leaving 12 bases unmatched. This CDR3 region has 17 residues. CDR3 sequence: CASSSRSRSGASYEQYF. In nucleotides, the CDR3 is TGTGCCAGTAGTAGCCGATCCCGGAGCGGGGCCTCCTACGAGCAGTACTTC.

Worth noting for this clone: A junction boundary mismatches the germline segment, possibly from a read error. This chain connects TRBV9 to TRBJ2-6; tentatively, D is TRBD2 (7 bases). Germline V lookup: CDR1 SGDLS, CDR2 YYNGEE. The CDR3 has 14 amino acids. The CDR3 is CASSVGGGANGLTF. CDR3 DNA sequence: TGTGCCAGCAGCGTAGGTGGGGGGGCCAACGGCCTGACTTTC.

The J gene is TRBJ1-6, the V gene TRBV5-1; a weak D match, TRBD1 (6 bases). Germline lookup yields CDR1 SGHRS and CDR2 YFSETQ. The CDR3 totals 15 residues. V lost 0 bases, J lost 7 bases, and 11 bases lay in between. Written as DNA, the CDR3 is TGCGCCAGCAGCTTGGTCGGGGGGGCGAATTCACCCCTCCACTTT. This encodes CASSLVGGANSPLHF.

This chain connects TRBV28 to TRBJ2-7, with D perhaps TRBD2 (6 bases). V dropped 2 bases and J dropped 5 bases, with 10 bases sitting between them. The germline CDR1 and CDR2 sequences are MDHEN and SYDVKM. This CDR3 contains 13 residues. The CDR3 bases are TGTGCCAGCAGTTTAGGCGGAGGGGACGAGCAGTACTTC. This encodes CASSLGGGDEQYF.

This clone was counted once. V usage is TRBV9 and J usage is TRBJ1-6, with D maybe TRBD1 (6 bases). Trimming removed 0 bases from V and 4 bases from J, with 11 bases in between. CDR3 length: 16 amino acids. The germline gives CDR1 SGDLS, CDR2 YYNGEE. The CDR3 spells CASSVEGTPYNSPLHF. The CDR3, as DNA: TGTGCCAGCAGCGTAGAAGGGACACCTTATAATTCACCCCTCCACTTT. The full variable domain, rest sourced from reference TRBV9 and TRBJ1-6, is DSGVTQTPKHLITATGQRVTLRCSPRSGDLSVYWYQQSLDQGLQFLIQYYNGEERAKGNILERFSAQQFPDLHSELNLSSLELGDSALYFCASSVEGTPYNSPLHFGNGTRLTVT.

This rearrangement joins TRBV29-1 to TRBJ1-5; D unclear. This CDR3 has 13 amino acids. V was clipped by 4 bases and J by 9 bases, with 16 bases between them. The germline V gene encodes CDR1 SQVTM and CDR2 ANQGSEA. CDR3 loop: CSVVLSASGPQHF. CDR3 DNA: TGCAGCGTTGTGTTATCCGCTTCGGGGCCCCAGCATTTT. Full variable domain (rest looked up from reference TRBV29-1 and TRBJ1-5): SAVISQKPSRDICQRGTSLTIQCQVDSQVTMMFWYRQQPGQSLTLIATANQGSEATYESGFVIDKFPISRPNLTFSTLTVSNMSPEDSSIYLCSVVLSASGPQHFGDGTRLSIL.

The DNA of the CDR3 is TGTGCCAGTAGTGCCCGGACTTCCCCCAATGAAAAACTGTTTTTT. It codes for CASSARTSPNEKLFF. The chain employs TRBV19 and TRBJ1-4; no definite D call. Germline CDR1 and CDR2: LNHDA and SQIVND (reference sequence). The CDR3 consists of 15 residues. Trimming cost V 5 bases and J 5 bases, with 15 bases left between them.

V usage is TRBV7-9 and J usage is TRBJ2-7; TRBD1 matches 11 bases. J was trimmed by 5 bases and V by 5 bases; bases with no gene match: 8. CDR1 is SEHNR and CDR2 is FQNEAQ in the germline V gene (reference sequence). The CDR3 is 15 amino acids. The CDR3 sequence is CASSPDRGRRDEQYF. In DNA, the CDR3 is TGTGCCAGCAGCCCGGACAGGGGGCGACGCGACGAGCAGTACTTC.

The chain employs TRBV6-4 and TRBJ2-3; 7 positions agree with TRBD1. Germline V CDR1 and CDR2: MRHNA, SNTAGT. The CDR3 totals 16 residues. The V and J ends lost 5 bases and 1 base, in that order; junction bases with no gene match: 9. Here the CDR3 DNA reads TGTGCCAGCAGTCCCAGGGGGTACATAGGCACAGATACGCAGTATTTT. Protein product: CASSPRGYIGTDTQYF.